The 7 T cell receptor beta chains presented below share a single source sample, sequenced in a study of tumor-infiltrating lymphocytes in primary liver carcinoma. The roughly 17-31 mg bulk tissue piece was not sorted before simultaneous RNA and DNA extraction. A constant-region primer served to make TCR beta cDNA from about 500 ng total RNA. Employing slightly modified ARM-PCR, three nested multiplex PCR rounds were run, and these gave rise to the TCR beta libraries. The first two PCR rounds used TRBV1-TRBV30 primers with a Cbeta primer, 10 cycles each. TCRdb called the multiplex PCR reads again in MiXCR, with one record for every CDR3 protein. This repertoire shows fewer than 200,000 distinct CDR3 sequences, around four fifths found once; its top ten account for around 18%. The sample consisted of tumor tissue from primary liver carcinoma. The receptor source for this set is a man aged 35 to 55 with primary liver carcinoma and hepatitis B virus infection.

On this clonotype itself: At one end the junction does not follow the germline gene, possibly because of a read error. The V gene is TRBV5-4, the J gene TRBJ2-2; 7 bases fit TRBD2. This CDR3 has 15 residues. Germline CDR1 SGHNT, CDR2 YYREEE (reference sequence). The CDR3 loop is CASIWDYFNIGELFF. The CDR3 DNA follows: TGTGCCAGCATCTGGGACTACTTCAACATCGGGGAGCTGTTTTTT.

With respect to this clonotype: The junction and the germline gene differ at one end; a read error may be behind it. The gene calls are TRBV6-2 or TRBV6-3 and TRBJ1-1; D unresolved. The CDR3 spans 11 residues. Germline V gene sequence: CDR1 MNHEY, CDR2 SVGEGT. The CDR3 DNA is TGCGCTAGCAGTTCGGAAGGGCCGGCTTTCTTT. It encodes CASSSEGPAFF.

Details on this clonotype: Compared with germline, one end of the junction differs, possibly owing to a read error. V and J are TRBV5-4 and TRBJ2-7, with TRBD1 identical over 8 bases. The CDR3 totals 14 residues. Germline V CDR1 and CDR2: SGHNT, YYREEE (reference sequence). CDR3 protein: CASRLGQGGYEQYF. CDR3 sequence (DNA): TGTGCCAGCAGGTTAGGACAGGGTGGCTACGAGCAGTATTTC.

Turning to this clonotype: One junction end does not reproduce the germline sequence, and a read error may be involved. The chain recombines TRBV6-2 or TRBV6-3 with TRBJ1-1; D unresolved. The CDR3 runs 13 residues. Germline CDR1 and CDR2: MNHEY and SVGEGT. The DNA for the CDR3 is TGTGCCAGCCGACTGACTGAAATCACTGGAGCTTTCTTT. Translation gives CASRLTEITGAFF.

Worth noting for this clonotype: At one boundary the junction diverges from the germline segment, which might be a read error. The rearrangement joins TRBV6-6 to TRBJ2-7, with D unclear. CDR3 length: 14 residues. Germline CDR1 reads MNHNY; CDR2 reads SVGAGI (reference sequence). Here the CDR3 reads CASSFKGSSYEQYF. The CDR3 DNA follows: TGTGCCAGTAGTTTTAAGGGTTCCTCCTACGAGCAGTACTTC.

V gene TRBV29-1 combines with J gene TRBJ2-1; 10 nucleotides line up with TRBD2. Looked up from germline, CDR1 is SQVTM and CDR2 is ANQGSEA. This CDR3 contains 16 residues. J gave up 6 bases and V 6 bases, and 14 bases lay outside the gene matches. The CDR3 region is CSVEELAGRGFNEQFF. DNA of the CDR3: TGCAGCGTGGAGGAACTAGCGGGAAGAGGTTTCAATGAGCAGTTCTTC.

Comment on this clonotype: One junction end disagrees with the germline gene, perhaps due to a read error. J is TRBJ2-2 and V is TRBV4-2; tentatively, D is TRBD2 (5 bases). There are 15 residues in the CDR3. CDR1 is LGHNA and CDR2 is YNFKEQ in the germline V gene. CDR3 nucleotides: TGTACCAGCAGCCAAGATTGGGGAGTCACCGGGAAGCTGTTTTTT. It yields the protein CTSSQDWGVTGKLFF.